The 2 T cell receptor beta chains below come from one sample, sequenced in a study of blood T cell repertoires in COVID-19 (dated by TCRdb to about 2020). Library generation was performed with the immunoSEQ multiplex PCR assay. Sourced from immuneACCESS, this table was stored by TCRdb with only in-frame sequences that have V and J called. A share of the clones is absent; for the studies checked, an unresolved V gene accounts for under half, and the remainder has no known explanation. This sample lists about 410,000 clones; about 89% were detected once. The top ten clonotypes cover under 2% of the sample. The sample consisted of peripheral blood. The receptors were gathered from a woman in her 40s with COVID-19, enrolled during active disease.

This chain joins TRBV3-1 (or the pseudogene TRBV3-2) and TRBJ1-1, with 10 bases matching TRBD1. The CDR3 extends over 19 amino acids. V lost 4 bases to trimming and J lost 0 bases; unmatched junction nucleotides: 14. CDR1 and CDR2 (germline): LGHDT, YNNKEL (reference sequence). CDR3 nucleotide sequence: TGTGCCAGCAGCCGAGTACCGGCGGACAGGGGGAGGGTGAACACTGAAGCTTTCTTT. This sequence encodes CASSRVPADRGRVNTEAFF.

The V call is TRBV9, the J call TRBJ2-3, with D maybe TRBD1 (6 bases). CDR1 and CDR2 from the germline V gene are SGDLS and YYNGEE. V dropped 3 bases and J dropped 2 bases, with 16 bases sitting between them. The CDR3 extends over 16 amino acids. Here the CDR3 reads CASSAHRTVFTDTQYF. The DNA for the CDR3 is TGTGCCAGCAGCGCACATCGGACAGTCTTCACAGATACGCAGTATTTT.